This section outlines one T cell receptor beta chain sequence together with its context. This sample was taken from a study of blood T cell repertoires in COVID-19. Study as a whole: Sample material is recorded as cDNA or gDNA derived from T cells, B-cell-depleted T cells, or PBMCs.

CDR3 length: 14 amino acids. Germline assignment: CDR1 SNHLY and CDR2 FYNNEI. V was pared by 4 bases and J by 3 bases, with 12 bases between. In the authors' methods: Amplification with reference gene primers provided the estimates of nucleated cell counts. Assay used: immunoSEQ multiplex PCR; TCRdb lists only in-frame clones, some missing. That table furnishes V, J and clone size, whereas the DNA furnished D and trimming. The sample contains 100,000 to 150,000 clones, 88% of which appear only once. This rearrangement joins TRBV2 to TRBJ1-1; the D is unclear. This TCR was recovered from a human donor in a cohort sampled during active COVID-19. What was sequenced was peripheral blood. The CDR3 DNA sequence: TGTGCCAGCAGTGCGACATATACGGACACTGAAGCTTTCTTT. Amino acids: CASSATYTDTEAFF.